This T cell receptor beta chain comes out of a study of blood T cell repertoires in COVID-19. Study as a whole: Nucleic acid was either cDNA or gDNA, and it came from T cells, B-cell-depleted T cells, or PBMCs.

Clinical histories supplied by participants themselves formed the basis of cohort assignment. Resolution of symptoms, clearance, or two negative PCRs was present in recovered Cohort 3 donors. V lost 4 bases and J lost 0; bases outside the gene matches: 4. This CDR3 is 15 amino acids long. Germline V gives CDR1 SGDLS, CDR2 YYNGEE. Authors' data handling: Researchers report that nucleated cell counts were estimated from reference gene primer amplification. Using immunoSEQ multiplex PCR, the repertoire was profiled, and TCRdb retains in-frame clones only, with some absent. The DNA gave D and trimming, while V, J and clone size come from that table. The data show 300,000 to 400,000 clones, around 90% seen once.

Material: PBMCs or T cells enriched from blood (not recorded which). The chain carries TRBV9 and TRBJ2-7, with 10 positions matching TRBD1. The TCR was taken from a woman younger than 35 who had recovered from COVID-19. CDR3 amino acids: CASSSWTGGSYEQYF. The DNA of the CDR3 is TGTGCCAGCAGCTCATGGACAGGGGGCTCCTACGAGCAGTACTTC.